Reported below is one T cell receptor beta chain. The target antigen is unknown. The entry originates in a study of cytomegalovirus exposure and HLA in healthy donors. The study, taken as a whole, reports: Later analysis suggested links between common viral pathogens and several top significant clusters.

V was shortened by 0 bases and J by 4 bases, with 14 bases between the two germline ends. The CDR3 is 16 residues long. Germline CDR1 is SGHNT and CDR2 is YYREEE (reference sequence). It was with 60 Vbeta and 13 Jbeta primers that the PCR ran. Sequencing was performed with immunoSEQ multiplex PCR; in TCRdb, only in-frame clones are kept and a portion is missing. The sample consists of some 140,000 clones, approximately 80% of them appearing once. This TCR was sampled from a woman in her 40s in good health and CMV-seropositive. Material for sequencing was PBMCs. This sequence joins TRBV5-4 and TRBJ2-1; maybe TRBD2 (6 bases). The CDR3, as DNA: TGTGCCAGCAGCTTGGGGTCGCAGGCGGGGTACAATGAGCAGTTCTTC. It yields the protein CASSLGSQAGYNEQFF.